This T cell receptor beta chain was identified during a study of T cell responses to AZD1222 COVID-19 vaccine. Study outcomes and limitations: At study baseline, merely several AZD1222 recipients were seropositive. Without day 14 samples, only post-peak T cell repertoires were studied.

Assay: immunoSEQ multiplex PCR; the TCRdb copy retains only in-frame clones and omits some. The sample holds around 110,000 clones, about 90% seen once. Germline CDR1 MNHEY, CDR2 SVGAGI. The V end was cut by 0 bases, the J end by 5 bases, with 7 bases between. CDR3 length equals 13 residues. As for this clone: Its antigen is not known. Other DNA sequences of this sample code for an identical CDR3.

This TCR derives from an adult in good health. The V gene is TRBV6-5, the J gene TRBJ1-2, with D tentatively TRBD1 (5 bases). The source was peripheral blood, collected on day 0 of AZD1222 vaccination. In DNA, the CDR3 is TGTGCCAGCAGTTACTCCCCAGGGTATGGCTACACCTTC. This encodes CASSYSPGYGYTF.